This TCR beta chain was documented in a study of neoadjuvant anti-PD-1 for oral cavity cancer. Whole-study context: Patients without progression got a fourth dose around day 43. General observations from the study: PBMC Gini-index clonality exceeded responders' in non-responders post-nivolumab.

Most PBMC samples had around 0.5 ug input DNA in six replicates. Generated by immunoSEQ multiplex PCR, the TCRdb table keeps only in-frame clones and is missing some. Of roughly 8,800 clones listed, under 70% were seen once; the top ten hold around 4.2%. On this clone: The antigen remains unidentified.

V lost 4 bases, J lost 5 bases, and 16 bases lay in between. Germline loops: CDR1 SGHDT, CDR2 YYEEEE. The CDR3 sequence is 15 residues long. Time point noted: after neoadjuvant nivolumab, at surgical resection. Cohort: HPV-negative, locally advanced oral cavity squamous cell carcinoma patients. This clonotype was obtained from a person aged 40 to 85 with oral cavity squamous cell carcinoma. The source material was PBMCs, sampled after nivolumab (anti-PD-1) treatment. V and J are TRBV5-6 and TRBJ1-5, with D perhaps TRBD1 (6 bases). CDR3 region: CASSLGGGPDQPQHF. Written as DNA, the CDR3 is TGTGCCAGCAGCCTAGGGGGGGGGCCGGATCAGCCCCAGCATTTT.